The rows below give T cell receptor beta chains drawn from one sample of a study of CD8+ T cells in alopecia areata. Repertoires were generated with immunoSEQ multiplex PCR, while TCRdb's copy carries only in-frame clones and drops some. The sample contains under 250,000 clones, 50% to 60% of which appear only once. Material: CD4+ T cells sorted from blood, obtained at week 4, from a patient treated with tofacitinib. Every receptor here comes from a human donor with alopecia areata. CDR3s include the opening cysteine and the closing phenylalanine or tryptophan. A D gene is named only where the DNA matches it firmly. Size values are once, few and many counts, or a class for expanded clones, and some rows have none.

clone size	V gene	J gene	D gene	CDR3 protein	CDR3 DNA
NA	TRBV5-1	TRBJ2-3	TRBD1	CASSKQGSDTQYF	TGCGCCAGCAGCAAACAGGGGTCAGATACGCAGTATTTT
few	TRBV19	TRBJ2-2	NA	CASSQARRNTGELFF	TGTGCCAGTAGTCAGGCGCGGCGTAACACCGGGGAGCTGTTTTTT
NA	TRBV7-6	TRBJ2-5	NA	CASSLRSPDQETQYF	TGTGCCAGCAGCTTAAGGTCTCCGGACCAAGAGACCCAGTACTTC
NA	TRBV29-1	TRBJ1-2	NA	CSVTGVGGYTF	TGCAGCGTTACGGGGGTCGGTGGCTACACCTTC
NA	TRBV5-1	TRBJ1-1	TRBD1	CASSPRTGEGTEAFF	TGCGCCAGCAGCCCCCGGACAGGCGAAGGCACTGAAGCTTTCTTT
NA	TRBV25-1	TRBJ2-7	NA	CASSLRGNEQYF	TGTGCCAGCAGCCTACGGGGGAACGAGCAGTACTTC
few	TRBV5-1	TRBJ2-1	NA	CASSLESFHEQFF	TGCGCCAGCAGCTTGGAGTCCTTCCATGAGCAGTTCTTC
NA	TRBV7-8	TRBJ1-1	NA	CASSFSGGNTEAFF	TGTGCCAGCAGCTTCTCGGGGGGGAACACTGAAGCTTTCTTT
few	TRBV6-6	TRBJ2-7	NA	CASNAGTYEQYF	TGTGCCAGCAATGCGGGTACCTACGAGCAGTACTTC
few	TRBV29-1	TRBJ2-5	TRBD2	CSVRLAGGRRETQYF	TGCAGCGTTCGATTAGCGGGGGGCAGGCGGGAGACCCAGTACTTC
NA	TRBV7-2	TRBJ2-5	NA	CASSLARTGGETQYF	TGTGCCAGCAGCTTAGCGAGGACCGGCGGGGAGACCCAGTACTTC
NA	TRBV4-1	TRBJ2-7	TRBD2	CASSQGLAGGPRYEQYF	TGCGCCAGCAGCCAGGGACTAGCGGGGGGACCTCGTTACGAGCAGTACTTC
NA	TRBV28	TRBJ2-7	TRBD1	CASSLLAGTGASYEQYF	TGTGCCAGCAGTCTCCTGGCGGGGACAGGCGCCTCCTACGAGCAGTACTTC
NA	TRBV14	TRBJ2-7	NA	CASSQEVGLLAYEQYF	TGTGCCAGCAGCCAAGAAGTCGGGCTGTTAGCCTACGAGCAGTACTTC
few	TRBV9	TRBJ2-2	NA	CASSQTQGATGELFF	TGTGCCAGCAGCCAAACACAGGGTGCCACCGGGGAGCTGTTTTTT
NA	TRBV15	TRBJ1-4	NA	CATRPGRSGEKLFF	TGTGCCACCAGACCGGGACGTAGCGGTGAAAAACTGTTTTTT
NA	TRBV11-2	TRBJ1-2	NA	CASSPDGNYGYTF	TGTGCCAGCAGCCCGGACGGAAACTATGGCTACACCTTC
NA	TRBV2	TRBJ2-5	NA	CASTNRETQYF	TGTGCCAGCACCAACCGGGAGACCCAGTACTTC
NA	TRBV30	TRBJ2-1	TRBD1	CAWNTIGQGSHEQFF	TGTGCCTGGAATACAATTGGACAGGGCTCGCATGAGCAGTTCTTC
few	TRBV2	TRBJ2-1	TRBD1	CASSDGRGREQFF	TGTGCCAGCAGTGACGGTAGGGGGCGTGAGCAGTTCTTC
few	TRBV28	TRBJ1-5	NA	CASSLSGGNQPQHF	TGTGCCAGCAGTTTATCAGGGGGCAATCAGCCCCAGCATTTT
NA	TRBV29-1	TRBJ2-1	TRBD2	CSVRNNPGLPGEQFF	TGCAGCGTACGGAATAACCCGGGACTACCGGGTGAGCAGTTCTTC
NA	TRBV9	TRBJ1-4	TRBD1	CASSGEGTGEDEKLFF	TGTGCCAGCAGCGGCGAAGGGACAGGGGAAGATGAAAAACTGTTTTTT
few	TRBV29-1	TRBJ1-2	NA	CSAQGEGGYGYTF	TGCAGCGCCCAGGGTGAGGGGGGCTATGGCTACACCTTC
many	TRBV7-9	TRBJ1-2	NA	CASSLLSGYGYTF	TGTGCCAGCAGCTTATTGTCAGGGTATGGCTACACCTTC
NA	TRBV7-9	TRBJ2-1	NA	CASSLRTNIHEQFF	TGTGCCAGCAGCTTACGGACTAATATCCATGAGCAGTTCTTC
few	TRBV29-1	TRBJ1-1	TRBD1	CSVWTGSSAEAFF	TGCAGCGTTTGGACAGGGTCCTCCGCTGAAGCTTTCTTT
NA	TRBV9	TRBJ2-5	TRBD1	CASSPGTASQETQYF	TGTGCCAGCAGCCCCGGGACAGCGTCACAAGAGACCCAGTACTTC
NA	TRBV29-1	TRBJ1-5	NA	CSVEDPGQPQHF	TGCAGCGTTGAAGATCCGGGCCAGCCCCAGCATTTT
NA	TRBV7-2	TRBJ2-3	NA	CASSTRTGVGDPDTQYF	TGTGCCAGCAGCACCAGAACCGGAGTTGGGGATCCAGATACGCAGTATTTT
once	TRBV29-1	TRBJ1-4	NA	CSVLRGGELFF	TGCAGCGTCTTGAGGGGGGGAGAACTGTTTTTT
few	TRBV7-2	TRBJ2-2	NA	CASSELHTGRPNTGELFF	TGTGCCAGCAGCGAGCTTCACACAGGACGTCCGAACACCGGGGAGCTGTTTTTT
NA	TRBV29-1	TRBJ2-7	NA	CSVKEDFYEQYF	TGCAGCGTGAAGGAGGATTTTTACGAGCAGTACTTC
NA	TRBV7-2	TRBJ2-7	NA	CASSLSRSSYEQYF	TGTGCCAGCAGCTTATCTAGAAGCTCCTACGAGCAGTACTTC
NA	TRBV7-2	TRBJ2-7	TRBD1	CASSGRQGRVAEQYF	TGTGCCAGCAGCGGCCGACAGGGTAGGGTCGCCGAGCAGTACTTC
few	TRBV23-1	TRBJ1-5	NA	CASSPRGNIYSNQPQHF	TGCGCCAGCAGTCCCCGGGGCAACATCTATAGCAATCAGCCCCAGCATTTT
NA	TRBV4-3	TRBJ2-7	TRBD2	CASSRYQGGGEGYEQYF	TGCGCCAGCAGCCGATACCAAGGCGGGGGGGAAGGGTACGAGCAGTACTTC
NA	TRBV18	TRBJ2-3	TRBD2	CASSPRTSGTDTQYF	TGTGCCAGCTCACCGAGGACTAGCGGCACAGATACGCAGTATTTT
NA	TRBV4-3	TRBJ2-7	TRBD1	CASSQDVPGQGFSYEQYF	TGCGCCAGCAGCCAAGACGTGCCGGGACAGGGGTTTTCCTACGAGCAGTACTTC
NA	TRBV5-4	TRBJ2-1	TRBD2	CASSPSGEARGEQFF	TGTGCCAGCAGCCCTAGCGGGGAGGCCCGCGGTGAGCAGTTCTTC
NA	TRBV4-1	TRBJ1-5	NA	CASSQTDGRNQPQHF	TGCGCCAGCAGCCAAACAGACGGTCGCAATCAGCCCCAGCATTTT
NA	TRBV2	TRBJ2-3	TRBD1	CATGTGTDTQYF	TGTGCCACCGGGACAGGGACAGATACGCAGTATTTT
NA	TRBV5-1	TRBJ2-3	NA	CASSLSGPRGDTQYF	TGCGCCAGCAGCTTGTCGGGTCCCAGAGGAGATACGCAGTATTTT